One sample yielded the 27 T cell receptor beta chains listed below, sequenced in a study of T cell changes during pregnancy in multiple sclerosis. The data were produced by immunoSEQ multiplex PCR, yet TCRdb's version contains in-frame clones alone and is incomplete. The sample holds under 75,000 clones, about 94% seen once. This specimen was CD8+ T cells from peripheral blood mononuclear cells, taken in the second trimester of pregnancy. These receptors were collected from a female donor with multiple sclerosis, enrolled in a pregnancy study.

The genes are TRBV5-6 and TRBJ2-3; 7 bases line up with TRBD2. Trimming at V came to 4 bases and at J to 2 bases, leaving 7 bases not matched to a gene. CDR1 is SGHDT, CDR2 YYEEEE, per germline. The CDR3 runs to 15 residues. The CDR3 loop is CASSVGRTTTDTQYF. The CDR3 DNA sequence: TGTGCCAGCAGCGTCGGGAGGACAACCACAGATACGCAGTATTTT.

This CDR3 reads CASSIPVNEQFF. The CDR3 nucleotides read TGTGCCAGTAGTATCCCGGTGAATGAGCAGTTCTTC. J is TRBJ2-1 and V is TRBV19; D uncertain. Germline V CDR1 and CDR2: LNHDA, SQIVND (reference sequence). V dropped 3 bases and J dropped 7 bases, with 7 bases sitting between them. This CDR3 is built from 12 residues.

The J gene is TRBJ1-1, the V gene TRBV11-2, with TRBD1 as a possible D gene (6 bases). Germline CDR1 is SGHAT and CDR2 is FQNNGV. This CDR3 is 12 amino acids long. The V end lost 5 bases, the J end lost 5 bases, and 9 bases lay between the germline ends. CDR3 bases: TGTGCCAGCAGCCTCAGGGGTACTGAAGCTTTCTTT. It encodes CASSLRGTEAFF.

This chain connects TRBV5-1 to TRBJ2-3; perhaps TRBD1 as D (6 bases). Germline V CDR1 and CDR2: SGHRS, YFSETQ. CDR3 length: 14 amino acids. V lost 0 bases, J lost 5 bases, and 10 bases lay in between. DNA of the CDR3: TGCGCCAGCAGCTTGGAAGGGGGAAGAGATACGCAGTATTTT. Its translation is CASSLEGGRDTQYF.

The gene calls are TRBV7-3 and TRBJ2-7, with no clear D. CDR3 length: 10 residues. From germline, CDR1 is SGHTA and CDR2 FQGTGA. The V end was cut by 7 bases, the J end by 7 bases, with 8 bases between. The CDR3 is CASTLREQYF. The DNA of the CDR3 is TGTGCCAGCACCCTGAGGGAGCAGTACTTC.

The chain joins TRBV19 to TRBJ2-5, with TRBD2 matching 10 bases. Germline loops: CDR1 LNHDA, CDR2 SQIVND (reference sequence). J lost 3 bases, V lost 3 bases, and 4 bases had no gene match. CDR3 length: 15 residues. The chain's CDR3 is CASSITSGIKETQYF. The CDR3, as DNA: TGTGCCAGTAGTATTACTAGCGGGATCAAAGAGACCCAGTACTTC.

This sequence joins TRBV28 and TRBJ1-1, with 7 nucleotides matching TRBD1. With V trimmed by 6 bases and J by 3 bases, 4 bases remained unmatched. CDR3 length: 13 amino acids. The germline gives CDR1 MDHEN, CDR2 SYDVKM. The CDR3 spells CASSHRGDTEAFF. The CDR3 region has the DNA TGTGCCAGCAGCCACAGGGGAGACACTGAAGCTTTCTTT.

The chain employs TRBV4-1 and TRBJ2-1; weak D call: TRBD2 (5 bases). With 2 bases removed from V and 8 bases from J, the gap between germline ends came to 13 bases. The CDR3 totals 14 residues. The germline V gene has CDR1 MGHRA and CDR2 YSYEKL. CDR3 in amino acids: CASSQLAPRDEQFF. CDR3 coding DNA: TGCGCCAGCAGCCAACTAGCTCCTCGGGATGAGCAGTTCTTC.

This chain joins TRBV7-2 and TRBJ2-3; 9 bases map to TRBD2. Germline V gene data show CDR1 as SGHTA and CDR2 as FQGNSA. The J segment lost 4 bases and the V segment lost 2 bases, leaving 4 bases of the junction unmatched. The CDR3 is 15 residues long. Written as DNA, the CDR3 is TGTGCCAGCAGCTTATGGCGGGGGGGAGCAGATACGCAGTATTTT. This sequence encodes CASSLWRGGADTQYF.

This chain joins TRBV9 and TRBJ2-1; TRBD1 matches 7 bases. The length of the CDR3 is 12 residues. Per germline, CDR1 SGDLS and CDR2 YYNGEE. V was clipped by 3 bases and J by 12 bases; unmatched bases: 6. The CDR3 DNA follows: TGTGCCAGCAGCGAGGGTGGGGACAGGCAGTTCTTC. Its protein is CASSEGGDRQFF.

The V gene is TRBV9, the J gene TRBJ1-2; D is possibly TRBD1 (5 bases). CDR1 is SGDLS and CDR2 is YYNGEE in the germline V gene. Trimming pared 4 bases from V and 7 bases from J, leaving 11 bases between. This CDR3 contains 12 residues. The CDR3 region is CASSPRGGGYTF. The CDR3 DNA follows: TGTGCCAGCAGCCCCCGGGGGGGTGGCTACACCTTC.

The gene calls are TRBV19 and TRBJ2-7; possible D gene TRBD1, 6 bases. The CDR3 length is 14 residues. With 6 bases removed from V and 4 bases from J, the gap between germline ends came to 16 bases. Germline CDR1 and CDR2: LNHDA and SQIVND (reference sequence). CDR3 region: CASSPSTGSYEQYF. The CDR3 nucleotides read TGTGCCAGTAGCCCATCAACAGGGTCTTACGAGCAGTACTTC.

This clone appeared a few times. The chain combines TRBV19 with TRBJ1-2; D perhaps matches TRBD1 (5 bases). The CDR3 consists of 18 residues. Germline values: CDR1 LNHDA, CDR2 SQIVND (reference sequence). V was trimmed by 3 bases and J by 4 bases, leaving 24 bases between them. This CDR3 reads CASSISHALGREAYGYTF. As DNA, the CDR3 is TGTGCCAGTAGTATTTCCCACGCCCTGGGCAGGGAGGCCTATGGCTACACCTTC.

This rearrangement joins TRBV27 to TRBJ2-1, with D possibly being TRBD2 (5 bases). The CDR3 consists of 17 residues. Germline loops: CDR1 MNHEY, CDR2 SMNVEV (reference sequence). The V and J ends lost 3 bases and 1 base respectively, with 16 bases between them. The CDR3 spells CASSFVNGIVSYNEQFF. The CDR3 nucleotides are TGTGCCAGCAGTTTTGTGAACGGGATTGTATCCTACAATGAGCAGTTCTTC.

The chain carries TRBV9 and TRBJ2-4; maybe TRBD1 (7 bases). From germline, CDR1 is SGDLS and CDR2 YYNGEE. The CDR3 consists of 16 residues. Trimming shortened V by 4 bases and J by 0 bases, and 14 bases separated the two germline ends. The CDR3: CASSPRGEIAKNIQYF. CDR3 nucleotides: TGTGCCAGCAGCCCCAGGGGGGAGATAGCCAAAAACATTCAGTACTTC.

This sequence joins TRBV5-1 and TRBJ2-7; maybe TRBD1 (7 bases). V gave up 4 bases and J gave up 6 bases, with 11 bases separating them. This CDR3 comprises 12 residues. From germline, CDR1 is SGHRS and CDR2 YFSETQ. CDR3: CASSHQGGEQYF. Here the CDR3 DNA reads TGCGCCAGCAGCCATCAGGGGGGCGAGCAGTACTTC.

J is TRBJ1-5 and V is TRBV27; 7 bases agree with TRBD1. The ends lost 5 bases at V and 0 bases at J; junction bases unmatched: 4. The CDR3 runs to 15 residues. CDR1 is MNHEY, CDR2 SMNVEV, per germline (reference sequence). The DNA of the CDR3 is TGTGCCAGCAGTGTCGGGACAGTTAGCAATCAGCCCCAGCATTTT. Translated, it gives CASSVGTVSNQPQHF.

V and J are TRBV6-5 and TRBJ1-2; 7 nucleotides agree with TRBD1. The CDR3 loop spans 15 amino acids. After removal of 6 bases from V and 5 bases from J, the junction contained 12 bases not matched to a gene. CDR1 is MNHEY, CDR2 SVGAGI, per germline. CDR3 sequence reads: CASRAGTVLDYGYTF. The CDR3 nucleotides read TGTGCCAGCAGGGCCGGGACAGTACTAGATTATGGCTACACCTTC.

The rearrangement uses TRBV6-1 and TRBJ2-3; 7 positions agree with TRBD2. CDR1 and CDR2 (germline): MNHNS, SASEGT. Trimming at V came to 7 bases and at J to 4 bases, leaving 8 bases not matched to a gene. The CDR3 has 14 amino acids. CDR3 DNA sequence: TGTGCCAGCACTGGGAGCGGGACCCCAGATACGCAGTATTTT. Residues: CASTGSGTPDTQYF.

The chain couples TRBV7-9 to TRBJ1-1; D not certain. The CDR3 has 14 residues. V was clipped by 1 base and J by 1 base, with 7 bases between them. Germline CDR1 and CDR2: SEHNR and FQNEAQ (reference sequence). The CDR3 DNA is TGTGCCAGCAGCTTAGAACAGAGGAACACTGAAGCTTTCTTT. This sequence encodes CASSLEQRNTEAFF.

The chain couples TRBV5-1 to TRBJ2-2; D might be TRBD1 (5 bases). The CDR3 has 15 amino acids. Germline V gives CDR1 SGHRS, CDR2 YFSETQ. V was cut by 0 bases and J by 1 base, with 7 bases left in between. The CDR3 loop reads CASSLDRRNTGELFF. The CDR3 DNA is TGCGCCAGCAGCTTGGACAGGCGGAACACCGGGGAGCTGTTTTTT.

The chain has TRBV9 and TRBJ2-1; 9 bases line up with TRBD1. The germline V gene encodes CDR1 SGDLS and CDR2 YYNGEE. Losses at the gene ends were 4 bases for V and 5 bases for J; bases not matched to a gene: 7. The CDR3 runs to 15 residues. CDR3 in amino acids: CASSPAGTGNNEQFF. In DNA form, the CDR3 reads TGTGCCAGCAGCCCAGCCGGGACAGGGAACAATGAGCAGTTCTTC.

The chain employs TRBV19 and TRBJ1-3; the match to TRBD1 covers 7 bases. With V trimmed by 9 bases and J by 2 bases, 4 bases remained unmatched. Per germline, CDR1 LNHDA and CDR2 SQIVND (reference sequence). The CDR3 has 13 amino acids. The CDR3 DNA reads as TGTGCCAGCCGACAGGGCCCTGGAAACACCATATATTTT. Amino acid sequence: CASRQGPGNTIYF.

DNA for the CDR3: TGTGCCAGCAGCCCAGCGGGGGCCGATGAGCAGTTCTTC. Protein: CASSPAGADEQFF. The chain joins TRBV2 to TRBJ2-1, with 8 bases identical to TRBD2. CDR1 and CDR2 (germline): SNHLY, FYNNEI. The CDR3 totals 13 residues. Germline trimming cut 6 bases from V and 8 bases from J; bases unmatched to any gene: 6.

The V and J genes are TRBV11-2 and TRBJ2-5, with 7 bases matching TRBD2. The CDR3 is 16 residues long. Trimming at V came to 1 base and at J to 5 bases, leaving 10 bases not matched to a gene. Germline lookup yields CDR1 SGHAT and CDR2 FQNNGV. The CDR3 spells CASSLALAGVRETQYF. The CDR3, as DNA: TGTGCCAGCAGCTTAGCTCTTGCGGGAGTCCGGGAGACCCAGTACTTC.

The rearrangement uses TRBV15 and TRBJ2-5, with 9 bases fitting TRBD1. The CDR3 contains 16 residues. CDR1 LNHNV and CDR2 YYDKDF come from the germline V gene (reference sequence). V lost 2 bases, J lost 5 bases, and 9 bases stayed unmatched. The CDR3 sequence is CATSRMDGTGKETQYF. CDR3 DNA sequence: TGTGCCACCAGCAGAATGGACGGGACAGGGAAGGAGACCCAGTACTTC.

DNA of the CDR3: TGTGCCTGGAGTCTGACAGGGGCTGAAGCTTTCTTT. Protein: CAWSLTGAEAFF. The rearrangement joins TRBV30 to TRBJ1-1, with TRBD1 matching 8 bases. CDR3 size: 12 residues. The trim removed 2 bases at V and 6 bases at J, leaving 2 bases unmatched. Germline V lookup: CDR1 GTSNPN, CDR2 SVGIG (reference sequence).